Listed below are T cell receptor beta chains from one sample, sequenced in a study of T cells after yellow fever vaccination. TCRdb re-called the 5' RACE reads through MiXCR, storing one row per CDR3 protein. Of 300,000 to 400,000 distinct CDR3 sequences listed, 8.7% are singletons. The sequences come from PBMCs, collected on the day of the first yellow fever vaccination. Receptors originate from a man aged 18 to 29 who received the YFV17D yellow fever vaccine. The CDR3 runs from the conserved cysteine through the conserved F or W. A D gene is named only where the DNA matches it firmly. The size field is filled for only some rows; it gives once, few, many or a size class.

TRBV12-3/TRBV12-4	TRBJ2-7	TRBD1	-	TGTGCCAGCAGAACAGGGGGCCCTTACGAGCAGTACTTC	CASRTGGPYEQYF
TRBV10-1	TRBJ2-1	-	few	TGCGCCACCGCAACAGGGTCCAGATACAATGAGCAGTTCTTC	CATATGSRYNEQFF
TRBV5-1	TRBJ2-3	-	-	TGCGCCAGCAGCCCGGGAACCCCCGGGGGGCAGCAGTATTTT	CASSPGTPGGQQYF
TRBV13	TRBJ2-1	-	many	TGTGCCAGCACCACTGGGCAGCGCGTTAACAATGAGCAGTTCTTC	CASTTGQRVNNEQFF
TRBV5-1	TRBJ1-5	-	-	TGCGCCAGCAGCTTGTTTCCAGCCAGCAATCAGCCCCAGCATTTT	CASSLFPASNQPQHF
TRBV20-1	TRBJ1-5	-	-	TGCAGTGTGTCTCCTCTGGGAGTGGGTTTCCAGCCCCAGCATTTT	CSVSPLGVGFQPQHF
TRBV24-1	TRBJ2-1	TRBD1	many	TGTGCCACCAGTGATTCCGGACAGGGGAGGGGGGATGAGCAGTTCTTC	CATSDSGQGRGDEQFF
TRBV29-1	TRBJ1-1	TRBD1	-	TGCAGCGTTTTGTTAAGGGGGCTTGACACTGAAGCTTTCTTT	CSVLLRGLDTEAFF
TRBV29-1	TRBJ2-1	TRBD2	few	TGCAGCGTTGAATCCGCGACTAGCGGGGTAGACAATGAGCAGTTCTTC	CSVESATSGVDNEQFF
TRBV10-2	TRBJ2-7	TRBD1	-	TGCGCCAGCAGTGACTTACAGGGGTCCTACGAGCAGTACTTC	CASSDLQGSYEQYF
TRBV5-1	TRBJ1-2	-	many	TGCGCCAGCAGGGCCGGGGAAAGGAGCGGAGGCTACACCTTC	CASRAGERSGGYTF
TRBV5-1	TRBJ1-4	TRBD1	few	TGCGCCAGCAGCCGGGAGGGGGCCCGTGAAAAACTGTTTTTT	CASSREGAREKLFF
TRBV9	TRBJ1-4	-	-	TGTGCCAGCAGCGTAGTAACGCACTGTGAAAAACTGTTTTTT	CASSVVTHCEKLFF
TRBV11-2	TRBJ1-5	-	-	TGTGCCAGCAGCTTAGTCCCGCGGACTGTGCGGGTAGGTCAGCCCCAGCATTTT	CASSLVPRTVRVGQPQHF
TRBV27	TRBJ1-2	-	-	TGTGCCAGCAGTTATCGGGGAGGAGGCTACACCTTC	CASSYRGGGYTF